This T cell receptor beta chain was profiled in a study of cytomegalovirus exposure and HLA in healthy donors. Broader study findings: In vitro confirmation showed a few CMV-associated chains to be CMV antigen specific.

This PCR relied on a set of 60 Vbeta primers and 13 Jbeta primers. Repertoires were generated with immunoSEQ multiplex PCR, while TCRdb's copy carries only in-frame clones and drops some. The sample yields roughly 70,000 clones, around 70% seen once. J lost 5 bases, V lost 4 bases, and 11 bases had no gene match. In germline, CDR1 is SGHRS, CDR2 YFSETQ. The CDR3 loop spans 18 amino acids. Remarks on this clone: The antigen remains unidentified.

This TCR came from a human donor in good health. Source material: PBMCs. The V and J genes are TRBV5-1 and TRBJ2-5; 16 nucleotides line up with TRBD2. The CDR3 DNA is TGCGCCAGCAGCCGGGGGGGACTAGCGGGAGGGATGGAGGAGACCCAGTACTTC. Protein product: CASSRGGLAGGMEETQYF.